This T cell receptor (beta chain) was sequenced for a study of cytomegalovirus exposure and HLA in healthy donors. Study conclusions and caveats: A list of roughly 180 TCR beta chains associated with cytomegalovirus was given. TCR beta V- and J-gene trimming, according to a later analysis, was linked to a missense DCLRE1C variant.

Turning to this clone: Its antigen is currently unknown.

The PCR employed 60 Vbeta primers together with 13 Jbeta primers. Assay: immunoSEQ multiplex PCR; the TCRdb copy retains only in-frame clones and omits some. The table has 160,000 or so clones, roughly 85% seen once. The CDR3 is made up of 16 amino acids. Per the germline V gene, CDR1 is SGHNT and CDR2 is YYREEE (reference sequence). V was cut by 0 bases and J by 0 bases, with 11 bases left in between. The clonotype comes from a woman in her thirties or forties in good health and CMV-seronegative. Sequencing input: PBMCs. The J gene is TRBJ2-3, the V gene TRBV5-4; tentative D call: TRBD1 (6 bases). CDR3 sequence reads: CASSLAGTFSTDTQYF. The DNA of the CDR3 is TGTGCCAGCAGCTTGGCCGGGACATTCAGCACAGATACGCAGTATTTT.